These 14 T cell receptor beta chains were all obtained from the same sample, sequenced in a study of PD-1 blockade in classical Hodgkin lymphoma. Every one of the patients relapsed after autologous stem cell transplantation (brentuximab vedotin exposure was variable). Sequencing used immunoSEQ multiplex PCR; TCRdb keeps in-frame clones, though not all of them. The sample holds about 14,000 clones, around four fifths seen once. The specimen comprised peripheral blood mononuclear cells (PBMCs), sampled before the second cycle of nivolumab. Receptor source: a human donor with classical Hodgkin lymphoma.

This clone was seen only a few times. The gene calls are TRBV10-3 and TRBJ1-5, with TRBD1 matching over 9 bases. Germline V gene lookup returns CDR1 ENHRY and CDR2 SYGVKD. This CDR3 has 15 amino acids. Trimming cost V 3 bases and J 5 bases; bases outside gene matches: 5. The CDR3 DNA reads as TGTGCCATCAGTGACCCTCGACAGGGGGATCAGCCCCAGCATTTT. This encodes CAISDPRQGDQPQHF.

The rearrangement links TRBV28 to TRBJ1-2; no reliable D call. Between the trimmed V and J ends, which lost 4 bases and 2 bases, there was a span of 11 bases. This CDR3 has 14 residues. Germline-derived CDR1 and CDR2 are MDHEN and SYDVKM. The CDR3 here is CASSSLVKNYGYTF. In DNA form, the CDR3 reads TGTGCCAGCAGTTCCCTCGTGAAAAACTATGGCTACACCTTC.

V gene TRBV6-5 combines with J gene TRBJ2-3, with D tentatively TRBD2 (5 bases). Germline values: CDR1 MNHEY, CDR2 SVGAGI. The CDR3 spans 11 residues. Trimming removed 7 bases from V and 8 bases from J, with 10 bases in between. The CDR3 DNA is TGTGCCAGCACCCGGGGTGGTACGCAGTATTTT. This gives the protein CASTRGGTQYF.

This clone is a singleton in its sample. The chain combines TRBV11-2 with TRBJ2-1; a weak D match, TRBD2 (5 bases). V lost 7 bases, J lost 7 bases, and 17 bases lay in between. Germline assignment: CDR1 SGHAT and CDR2 FQNNGV. This CDR3 is built from 14 residues. The CDR3 DNA reads TGTGCCAGCACCCGTAGCGATGGGCGGAATGAGCAGTTCTTC. Its translation is CASTRSDGRNEQFF.

The J gene is TRBJ1-1, the V gene TRBV2; D uncertain. The germline CDR1 and CDR2 sequences are SNHLY and FYNNEI. Between the trimmed V and J ends, which lost 5 bases and 3 bases, there was a span of 7 bases. The CDR3 covers 12 residues. CDR3 amino acids: CASSWLYTEAFF. The DNA of the CDR3 is TGTGCCAGCAGTTGGTTGTACACTGAAGCTTTCTTT.

This clone appeared once. The chain has TRBV28 and TRBJ2-5; the D is unclear. Per germline, CDR1 MDHEN and CDR2 SYDVKM. This CDR3 has 18 residues. V was shortened by 2 bases and J by 1 base, with 20 bases between the two germline ends. DNA for the CDR3: TGTGCCAGCAGTTTACTACAGCTTTTCGTGAACTCCCAAGAGACCCAGTACTTC. This sequence encodes CASSLLQLFVNSQETQYF.

The CDR3 DNA sequence: TGTGCCAGCAGCTCAGAGTACAATGAGCAGTTCTTC. Amino acid sequence: CASSSEYNEQFF. This sequence joins TRBV7-9 and TRBJ2-1; D unclear. V was shortened by 4 bases and J by 4 bases, with 5 bases between the two germline ends. This CDR3 is 12 amino acids long. Looked up from germline, CDR1 is SEHNR and CDR2 is FQNEAQ (reference sequence).

This clone was counted once. The CDR3: CASSRGGLGETQYF. CDR3 DNA: TGTGCCAGCAGCCGCGGGGGGTTGGGAGAGACCCAGTACTTC. The chain is built from TRBV7-2 and TRBJ2-5; TRBD2 aligns across 8 bases. V shed 5 bases and J 4 bases; nucleotides not matched to a gene: 6. CDR3 size: 14 residues. Germline assignment: CDR1 SGHTA and CDR2 FQGNSA.

The V call is TRBV5-1, the J call TRBJ1-2; possible D gene TRBD1, 6 bases. Trimming pared 4 bases from V and 5 bases from J, leaving 15 bases between. Germline CDR1 reads SGHRS; CDR2 reads YFSETQ. The CDR3 loop spans 14 amino acids. The CDR3 protein is CASSPGTTGYGYTF. The CDR3 nucleotides read TGCGCCAGCAGCCCGGGGACAACCGGATATGGCTACACCTTC.

The chain recombines TRBV5-6 with TRBJ2-3; 16 nucleotides line up with TRBD2. CDR1 and CDR2 from the germline V gene are SGHDT and YYEEEE. The CDR3 length is 16 residues. J lost 3 bases, V lost 5 bases, and 3 bases had no gene match. CDR3 sequence: CASRTGLAGGTDTQYF. DNA for the CDR3: TGTGCCAGCAGAACGGGACTAGCGGGGGGGACAGATACGCAGTATTTT.

A note on this clone: The same CDR3 is also encoded by other DNA sequences in this sample. The V gene is TRBV5-1, the J gene TRBJ1-1; D not certain. Trimming removed 5 bases from V and 2 bases from J, with 7 bases in between. CDR3 size: 12 residues. CDR1 and CDR2 (germline): SGHRS, YFSETQ. CDR3 in DNA: TGCGCCAGCAGACGCGGAAACACTGAAGCTTTCTTT. Encoded protein: CASRRGNTEAFF.

V is TRBV18 and J is TRBJ2-2; D ambiguous. The germline V gene encodes CDR1 KGHSH and CDR2 LQKENI. V was cut by 0 bases and J by 1 base, with 0 bases left in between. The CDR3 length is 13 residues. CDR3 coding DNA: TGTGCCAGCTCACCACCGAACACCGGGGAGCTGTTTTTT. This encodes CASSPPNTGELFF.

The gene calls are TRBV6-5 and TRBJ1-2; a possible D gene is TRBD1 (5 bases). The length of the CDR3 is 15 residues. Germline lookup yields CDR1 MNHEY and CDR2 SVGAGI. With 6 bases removed from V and 2 bases from J, the gap between germline ends came to 16 bases. DNA for the CDR3: TGTGCCAGCAGCCCTGCTGACAGACTCAACTATGGCTACACCTTC. This sequence encodes CASSPADRLNYGYTF.

The V gene is TRBV27, the J gene TRBJ2-7; unclear D gene. Germline CDR1 and CDR2: MNHEY and SMNVEV (reference sequence). The CDR3 has 13 residues. V lost 0 bases and J lost 6, with 9 bases in between. The CDR3 spells CASSLSKSGEQYF. The CDR3 nucleotides are TGTGCCAGCAGTTTATCCAAGAGTGGCGAGCAGTACTTC.